Listed below are T cell receptor beta chains from one sample, sequenced in a study of blood T cell repertoires in COVID-19. This table comes from immunoSEQ multiplex PCR, and its TCRdb copy is limited to in-frame clones, with some not included. Counted here are roughly 60,000 clones, about 80% occurring once; the ten biggest clones make up around 3.5%. The sample taken for sequencing was peripheral blood. These receptors were taken from a man aged 60 to 69 with acute or convalescent COVID-19. CDR3s include the opening cysteine and the closing phenylalanine or tryptophan. A D gene is named only where the DNA matches it firmly. Expanded clones are given a class, and other clones once, few, many or no size at all.

J gene	clone size	V gene	D gene	CDR3 protein	CDR3 DNA
TRBJ1-2	.	TRBV15	.	CATSPQQGSYGYTF	TGTGCCACCAGCCCCCAGCAGGGAAGTTATGGCTACACCTTC
TRBJ2-2	.	TRBV27	TRBD2	CASSSPPGGPGGTGELFF	TGTGCCAGCAGTTCCCCTCCGGGGGGGCCGGGGGGCACCGGGGAGCTGTTTTTT
TRBJ2-1	.	TRBV9	TRBD1	CASSGVGPKGGEQFF	TGTGCCAGCAGCGGGGTAGGACCTAAAGGGGGCGAGCAGTTCTTC
TRBJ2-3	.	TRBV27	.	CASSYKLAGDTQYF	TGTGCCAGCAGTTATAAACTAGCTGGAGATACGCAGTATTTT
TRBJ1-5	.	TRBV2	.	CASSFTGSNQPQHF	TGTGCCAGCAGCTTCACAGGGAGCAATCAGCCCCAGCATTTT
TRBJ2-1	.	TRBV4-1	.	CASSQESQGRGDEQFF	TGCGCCAGCAGCCAAGAGTCGCAGGGAAGGGGCGATGAGCAGTTCTTC
TRBJ2-5	.	TRBV28	.	CASSSRASPTVEIQYF	TGTGCCAGCAGTTCCAGGGCCAGCCCAACGGTGGAGATCCAGTACTTC
TRBJ1-4	few	TRBV9	.	CASSVMDLQGNEKLFF	TGTGCCAGCAGCGTAATGGATTTACAGGGTAACGAAAAACTGTTTTTT
TRBJ2-5	.	TRBV29-1	.	CSGLKGAETQYF	TGCAGCGGGCTAAAAGGGGCTGAGACCCAGTACTTC
TRBJ2-2	few	TRBV24-1	TRBD1	CATSDPRTGGTGELFF	TGTGCCACCAGTGATCCGCGGACAGGGGGTACCGGGGAGCTGTTTTTT
TRBJ1-4	.	TRBV6-1	.	CASSEFGGIEKLFF	TGTGCCAGCAGTGAATTTGGGGGGATTGAAAAACTGTTTTTT
TRBJ2-1	.	TRBV19	.	CASSIYSAPYNEQFF	TGTGCCAGTAGTATCTACTCCGCCCCCTACAATGAGCAGTTCTTC
TRBJ2-2	.	TRBV7-2	.	CASSLWQVTNTGELFF	TGTGCCAGCAGCTTATGGCAGGTTACCAACACCGGGGAGCTGTTTTTT
TRBJ1-2	.	TRBV27	.	CASSSTGTMGGYTF	TGTGCCAGCAGTTCTACCGGGACAATGGGTGGCTACACCTTC
TRBJ2-7	.	TRBV11-1	TRBD2	CASSPGTSPSYEQYF	TGTGCCAGCAGTCCTGGGACTAGCCCTTCCTACGAGCAGTACTTC
TRBJ1-6	.	TRBV5-4	.	CASSFRGENSPLHF	TGTGCCAGCAGCTTCAGGGGAGAGAATTCACCCCTCCACTTT
TRBJ2-7	.	TRBV30	.	CACQEGYEQYF	TGTGCCTGTCAGGAGGGTTACGAGCAGTACTTC
TRBJ2-7	once	TRBV7-9	TRBD1	CASSLSTGGPYEQYF	TGTGCCAGCAGCTTATCCACAGGGGGCCCCTACGAGCAGTACTTC
TRBJ1-5	.	TRBV24-1	.	CATSDPQTVGPQHF	TGTGCCACCAGTGATCCTCAAACGGTCGGGCCCCAGCATTTT
TRBJ2-2	once	TRBV5-6	TRBD2	CASSSSGMNTGELFF	TGTGCCAGCAGTTCAAGCGGGATGAACACCGGGGAGCTGTTTTTT
TRBJ1-2	.	TRBV18	TRBD1	CASSTDRDASNYGYTF	TGTGCCAGCTCAACCGACAGGGACGCGTCCAACTATGGCTACACCTTC
TRBJ2-3	.	TRBV18	TRBD2	CASSPRTSGGTDTQYF	TGTGCCAGTTCACCAAGGACTAGCGGGGGCACAGATACGCAGTATTTT
TRBJ2-1	.	TRBV11-2	.	CASSLRSGYQAEQFF	TGTGCCAGCAGCTTACGAAGCGGCTACCAGGCTGAGCAGTTCTTC
TRBJ1-6	.	TRBV28	.	CASSQPGRDSPLHF	TGTGCCAGCAGCCAACCCGGGAGGGATTCACCCCTCCACTTT
TRBJ2-1	.	TRBV6-1	TRBD2	CASSEQRGGPFFLYNEQFF	TGTGCCAGCAGTGAACAGCGGGGCGGGCCCTTCTTCCTTTACAATGAGCAGTTCTTC
TRBJ2-7	.	TRBV27	.	CASRIGGQAYEQYF	TGTGCCAGCAGGATAGGAGGCCAAGCCTACGAGCAGTACTTC
TRBJ2-2	.	TRBV5-3	TRBD1	CARSPGTVPGWANTGELFF	TGTGCCAGAAGTCCTGGGACAGTCCCTGGTTGGGCGAACACCGGGGAGCTGTTTTTT
TRBJ2-1	.	TRBV29-1	TRBD1	CSVRGDRERNEQFF	TGCAGCGTTAGGGGGGACAGGGAAAGAAATGAGCAGTTCTTC
TRBJ1-3	.	TRBV28	TRBD1	CASRGQSTGNTIYF	TGTGCCAGCAGGGGACAGTCAACTGGAAACACCATATATTTT
TRBJ2-3	.	TRBV27	TRBD1	CASSLETGADTQYF	TGTGCCAGCAGTTTAGAAACAGGGGCTGATACGCAGTATTTT
TRBJ1-2	once	TRBV28	TRBD1	CASSLGSGGGYTF	TGTGCCAGCAGTTTGGGGTCAGGGGGTGGCTACACCTTC
TRBJ2-3	.	TRBV2	.	CATTGSTDTQYF	TGTGCCACCACAGGGTCCACAGATACGCAGTATTTT
TRBJ2-1	.	TRBV7-3	.	CASSLGQPTYNEQFF	TGTGCCAGCAGCTTAGGACAGCCAACCTACAATGAGCAGTTCTTC
TRBJ1-2	once	TRBV9	TRBD1	CASSPRGGRQGDYGYTF	TGTGCCAGCAGCCCACGAGGGGGGAGACAGGGGGACTATGGCTACACCTTC
TRBJ2-3	once	TRBV9	TRBD2	CASASGGLDTQYF	TGTGCCAGTGCTAGCGGGGGTCTAGATACGCAGTATTTT
TRBJ1-1	.	TRBV5-4	.	CASRWGELNTEAFF	TGTGCCAGCAGGTGGGGGGAATTGAACACTGAAGCTTTCTTT
TRBJ1-2	.	TRBV6-5	.	CASRGATRANYGYTF	TGTGCCAGCAGGGGGGCCACCCGAGCTAACTATGGCTACACCTTC
TRBJ1-4	few	TRBV10-2	.	CASSPYGRAGEKLFF	TGCGCCAGCAGCCCCTACGGTAGAGCGGGGGAAAAACTGTTTTTT
TRBJ1-2	.	TRBV24-1	TRBD1	CATSDRTGKDGYTF	TGTGCCACCAGTGATCGGACAGGGAAAGATGGCTACACCTTC
TRBJ1-6	.	TRBV28	TRBD1	CASLGGQGDSPLHF	TGTGCCAGCCTTGGGGGACAGGGCGATTCACCCCTCCACTTT
TRBJ1-2	once	TRBV12-3/TRBV12-4	.	CASSLSGHYGYTF	TGTGCCAGCAGTTTATCTGGGCACTATGGCTACACCTTC
TRBJ2-1	.	TRBV19	TRBD2	CASSTSGGALHEQFF	TGTGCCAGTAGTACGAGCGGGGGGGCCCTCCATGAGCAGTTCTTC
TRBJ2-3	.	TRBV9	TRBD2	CASSALAGDLADTQYF	TGTGCCAGCAGCGCTCTAGCGGGGGACTTGGCAGATACGCAGTATTTT
TRBJ2-1	.	TRBV29-1	.	CSVVSGEQFF	TGCAGCGTTGTTTCGGGTGAGCAGTTCTTC
TRBJ1-4	.	TRBV5-1	.	CASSLVAGGDEKLFF	TGCGCCAGCAGCTTGGTGGCCGGGGGTGATGAAAAACTGTTTTTT
TRBJ1-1	.	TRBV28	.	CASSDRREAFF	TGTGCCAGCAGTGATAGGAGGGAAGCTTTCTTT
TRBJ1-1	.	TRBV5-1	.	CASSALAAELSGEAFF	TGCGCCAGCAGCGCTTTGGCAGCAGAGTTATCAGGTGAAGCTTTCTTT
TRBJ1-1	.	TRBV7-2	.	CASSIQGWVGTEAFF	TGTGCCAGCAGCATACAGGGCTGGGTAGGCACTGAAGCTTTCTTT
TRBJ1-5	once	TRBV19	.	CASSYGDYSNQPQHF	TGTGCCAGTAGTTACGGCGACTATAGCAATCAGCCCCAGCATTTT
TRBJ1-1	once	TRBV5-1	TRBD1	CASSPTTGGFATEAFF	TGCGCCAGCAGCCCCACGACAGGGGGCTTTGCCACTGAAGCTTTCTTT
TRBJ1-2	.	TRBV18	TRBD1	CASSPPGQGTSYGYTF	TGTGCCAGCTCACCACCAGGACAGGGGACCTCCTATGGCTACACCTTC
TRBJ1-5	.	TRBV7-2	TRBD1	CASSPLGTGLVEPQHF	TGTGCCAGCAGCCCGCTTGGGACAGGGTTGGTAGAGCCCCAGCATTTT
TRBJ2-1	.	TRBV9	.	CASSAYDTEQFF	TGTGCCAGCAGCGCATACGACACTGAGCAGTTCTTC
TRBJ1-1	.	TRBV7-3	TRBD1	CASSLRGNTGGRTEAFF	TGTGCCAGCAGCTTAAGGGGGAACACAGGGGGTCGCACTGAAGCTTTCTTT
TRBJ2-7	.	TRBV2	.	CASSEGPTPYYEQYF	TGTGCCAGCAGTGAAGGGCCAACCCCATACTACGAGCAGTACTTC